The entry below describes one T cell receptor beta chain. Antigen specificity is unknown. This specimen comes from a study of blood T cells in healthy people across ages. Study-wide points: The fall in TCR beta diversity per million T cells was roughly linear with age.

A second PCR, run for 7 to 11 cycles, used a sample-barcoded 5' primer plus a J-beta primer mix. Every cDNA molecule bore a tag from a template-switch adaptor containing 12 random nucleotides. TCRdb re-derived calls from the 5' RACE reads in MiXCR, one entry per CDR3 protein. Among about 780,000 distinct CDR3 sequences listed, around 24% were seen once. Trimming removed 0 bases from V and 0 bases from J, with 11 bases in between. Germline CDR1 SNHLY, CDR2 FYNNEI. The CDR3 has 17 amino acids. This sample was shared with a second study, whose subject was T cells of mothers and their children. From that paper: The effect of thymic selection on TCR recombination output is similar between related and unrelated pairs. Slightly higher but non-significant overlap marked related mother-child pairs versus unrelated pairs.

This chain uses TRBV2 with TRBJ1-4; D gene ambiguous. The TCR sequence derives from a boy aged 5-17 years in good health. Sequences were obtained from blood. This CDR3 reads CASSEASGVSTNEKLFF. The DNA for the CDR3 is TGTGCCAGCAGTGAAGCCAGCGGCGTTTCAACTAATGAAAAACTGTTTTTT. Variable domain in full (rest from reference TRBV2 and TRBJ1-4): EPEVTQTPSHQVTQMGQEVILRCVPISNHLYFYWYRQILGQKVEFLVSFYNNEISEKSEIFDDQFSVERPDGSNFTLKIRSTKLEDSAMYFCASSEASGVSTNEKLFFGSGTQLSVL.